Included here is one T cell receptor (beta chain) sequence, with context. The sample originates from a study of shared T cell receptors in the human thymus. The CDR3 has 17 amino acids. Per the germline V gene, CDR1 is SGHNT and CDR2 is YYREEE (reference sequence). Unmatched junction bases numbered 14, after V lost 1 base and J lost 8 bases. This table comes from immunoSEQ multiplex PCR, and its TCRdb copy is limited to in-frame clones, with some not included. The sample lists about 660,000 clones, 80% to 90% occurring once. The same sample was also used in a study of human thymus T cells. That investigation notes: V and J genes seemed to be used with bias in thymic and blood repertoires.

This clonotype originated in a boy younger than two with a congenital heart defect. Sequenced sample: thymocytes. The chain recombines TRBV5-4 with TRBJ1-2, with 10 bases fitting TRBD1. The CDR3 nucleotides read TGTGCCAGCAGCTTGAATCGCTCCGACAGGGGGCAGGGCGGCTACACCTTC. Encoded protein: CASSLNRSDRGQGGYTF.